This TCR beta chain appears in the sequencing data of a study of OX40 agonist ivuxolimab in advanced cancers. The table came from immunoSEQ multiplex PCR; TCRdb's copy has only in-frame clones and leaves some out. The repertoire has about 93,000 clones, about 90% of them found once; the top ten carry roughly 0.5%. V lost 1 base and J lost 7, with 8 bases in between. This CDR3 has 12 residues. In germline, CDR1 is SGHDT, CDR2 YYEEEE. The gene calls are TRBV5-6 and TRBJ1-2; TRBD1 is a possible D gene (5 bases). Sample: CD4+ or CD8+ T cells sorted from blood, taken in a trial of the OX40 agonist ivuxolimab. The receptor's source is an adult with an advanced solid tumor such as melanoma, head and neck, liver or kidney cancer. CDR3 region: CASSLWGSGYTF. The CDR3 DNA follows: TGTGCCAGCAGCTTGTGGGGGTCTGGCTACACCTTC.